This T cell receptor (beta chain) originates from a study of blood T cell repertoires in COVID-19. Study-level information: In each case, the material was cDNA or gDNA derived from T cells, B-cell-depleted T cells, or PBMCs.

Original processing methods: Amplification of reference gene primers provided the estimated nucleated cell counts. Clones were read by immunoSEQ multiplex PCR, and TCRdb kept only the in-frame ones, dropping some. That table furnishes V, J and clone size, whereas the DNA furnished D and trimming. This table has under 200,000 clones, about four fifths appearing once. Only one count was recorded for this clone. V was clipped by 5 bases and J by 4 bases, with 16 bases between them. This CDR3 is 15 amino acids long. Germline V gene data show CDR1 as LNHDA and CDR2 as SQIVND (reference sequence). This TCR derives from a man aged 18-30 years with active or convalescent COVID-19. Sequencing input: peripheral blood. The chain recombines TRBV19 with TRBJ2-3, with D tentatively TRBD1 (6 bases). CDR3 in amino acids: CASSLGTPASDTQYF. In DNA form, the CDR3 reads TGTGCCAGTAGTCTTGGGACACCCGCATCAGATACGCAGTATTTT.